This TCR beta chain was found in a study of cytotoxic CD8 clonotypes in ibrutinib-treated CLL (dated by TCRdb to the early 2020s). Broadly, across the study: The cohort had 11 relapsed/refractory and 15 treatment-naive patients; approximately 17 were IGHV unmutated. Responses were partial in 24 patients and complete in 2; after median about 63 months follow-up, roughly 14 stayed in remission and roughly twelve progressed. Samples at response were collected after a median of about 11 months of treatment, with a range of roughly 6 to 40 months. Samples averaged roughly 260,000 productive templates and approximately 100,000 productive rearrangements. Of the roughly 86 participants in the trial, roughly 25 had longitudinal samples available. Cryopreserved peripheral blood mononuclear cells were collected at three points: before therapy, at response, and at either sustained remission or disease progression. Results the study describes overall, beyond this receptor: Public clonotypes were rare and either shrank or stayed stable during treatment, and the rise in clonality at ibrutinib response reflected expansion of private clonotypes. At baseline, clonality was higher than in age-matched healthy donors and showed a strong correlation with circulating CD8+ T-cell counts. Clonality increased at ibrutinib response, stayed stable in sustained remission, and fell back toward baseline at progression. Lymph node repertoires were not examined, and the timing of sampling was not matched between patients in sustained remission and those whose disease progressed.

A word on this clone: The antigen it binds to is not known. Base-call qualities are not available, and no considerably larger clone is one nucleotide away.

For TCR beta library preparation, approximately 2 micrograms of genomic DNA were isolated from cryopreserved PBMCs. Longitudinal blood samples from CLL patients receiving ibrutinib monotherapy were subjected to high-throughput TCR beta sequencing. Patients were enrolled in a phase 2 open-label single-center ibrutinib monotherapy trial. A MiSeq instrument was used for deep resolution sequencing, which targeted depths ranging from 1 in 1 million up to 1 in 200,000 T cells, with coverage averaging 10x for each clonotype. The immunoSEQ hsTCRB Kit was used to generate the TCR beta libraries. Regarding the original processing steps: ImmunoSEQ Data Assistant and ImmunoSEQ Analyzer were used for data analysis, and V, D and J genes were assigned according to IMGT definitions. Clonality, with values ranging from 0 to 1, was calculated as one minus the normalized Shannon entropy of productive rearrangement frequencies. Only overrepresented clonotypes making up at least 0.05% of the repertoire of each patient were included in the public clonotype analysis. Some 12 age-matched healthy donor repertoires from immuneACCESS served as clonality controls. In TCRdb, the immuneACCESS table is reduced to in-frame sequences with V and J assigned. These tables do not hold every clone; where another copy was compared, an unresolved V gene accounts for under half, and the others remain unexplained. D and trimming were read from the DNA, whereas the V and J calls and clone size are those reported in that table. The sample contains around 300,000 clones, just under 80% of them found a single time. The top ten constitute 5% to 7% of the sample.

The clonotype comes from a human donor with chronic lymphocytic leukemia. This specimen was PBMCs, taken before ibrutinib treatment.

CDR3 sequence: CAWSADPTGGFGYTF. The DNA is TGTGCCTGGAGTGCAGACCCTACAGGGGGCTTTGGCTACACCTTC. The V gene is TRBV30 and the J gene is TRBJ1-2; 9 middle bases align to TRBD1. CDR1 and CDR2, per the germline V gene (reference sequence), are GTSNPN and SVGIG. Reading from cysteine to phenylalanine, the CDR3 counts 15 amino acids. CDR3 DNA is the only sequence kept; it has 45 bases, read in frame from the first base. At the junction V is shortened by 1 base and J by 7 bases; bases outside the gene matches: 10.